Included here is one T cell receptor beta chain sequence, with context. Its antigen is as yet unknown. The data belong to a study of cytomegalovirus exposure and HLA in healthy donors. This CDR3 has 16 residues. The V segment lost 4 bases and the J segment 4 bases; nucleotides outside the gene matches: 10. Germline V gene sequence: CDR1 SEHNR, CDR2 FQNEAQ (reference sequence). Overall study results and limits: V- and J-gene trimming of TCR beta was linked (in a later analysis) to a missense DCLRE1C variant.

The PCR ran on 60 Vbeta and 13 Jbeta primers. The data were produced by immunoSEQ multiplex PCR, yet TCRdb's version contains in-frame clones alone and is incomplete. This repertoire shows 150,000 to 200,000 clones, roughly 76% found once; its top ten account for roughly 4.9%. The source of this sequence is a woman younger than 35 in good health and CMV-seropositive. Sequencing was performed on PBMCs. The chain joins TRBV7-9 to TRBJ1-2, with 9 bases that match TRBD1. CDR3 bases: TGTGCCAGCAGCTCGACCGGGACAGGGCTTGGCTATGGCTACACCTTC. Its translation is CASSSTGTGLGYGYTF.